This TCR beta chain was obtained from a study of T cell responses to AZD1222 COVID-19 vaccine. Findings and caveats of the study: Nearly half of spike-specific TCRs reportedly go after variant regions that carry no mutations. Females outnumbered males among donors, who were mostly white British; clonal diversity was possibly underestimated. There were vaccine-associated CD4 TCRs across spike, dominant at 160-218 and 743-854.

Trimming left V 3 bases short and J 7 bases short, with 16 bases between. Germline lookup yields CDR1 KGHSH and CDR2 LQKENI. CDR3 length equals 14 residues. To note about this clone: Its target is unknown.

Sequenced by immunoSEQ multiplex PCR; TCRdb stores in-frame clones only, minus some. The sample yields tens of thousands of clones, about 89% seen once. The chain carries TRBV18 and TRBJ2-7; tentatively, D is TRBD2 (6 bases). The clonotype comes from an adult in good health. The material was peripheral blood, obtained on day 0 of AZD1222 vaccination. This CDR3 is CASSPGGKVLEQYF. The DNA of the CDR3 is TGTGCCAGCTCACCGGGCGGGAAGGTCTTGGAGCAGTACTTC. Based on the CDR3 plus reference TRBV18 and TRBJ2-7, the full variable domain is NAGVMQNPRHLVRRRGQEARLRCSPMKGHSHVYWYRQLPEEGLKFMVYLQKENIIDESGMPKERFSAEFPKEGPSILRIQQVVRGDSAAYFCASSPGGKVLEQYFGPGTRLTVT.